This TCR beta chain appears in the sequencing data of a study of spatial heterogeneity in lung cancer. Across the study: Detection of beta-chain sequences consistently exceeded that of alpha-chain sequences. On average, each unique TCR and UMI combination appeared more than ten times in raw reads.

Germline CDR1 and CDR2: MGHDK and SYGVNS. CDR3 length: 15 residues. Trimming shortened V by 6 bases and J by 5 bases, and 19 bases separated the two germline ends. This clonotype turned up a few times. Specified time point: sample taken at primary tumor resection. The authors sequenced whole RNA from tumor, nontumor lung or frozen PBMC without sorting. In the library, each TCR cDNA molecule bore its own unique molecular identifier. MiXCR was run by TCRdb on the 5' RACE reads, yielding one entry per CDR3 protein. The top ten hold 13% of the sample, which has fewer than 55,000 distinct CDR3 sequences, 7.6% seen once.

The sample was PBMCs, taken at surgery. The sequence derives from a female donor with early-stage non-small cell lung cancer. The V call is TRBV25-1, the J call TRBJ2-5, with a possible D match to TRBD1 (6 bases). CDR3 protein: CASSQDSTFGETQYF. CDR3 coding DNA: TGTGCCAGCAGCCAGGACAGCACCTTCGGGGAGACCCAGTACTTC.